The 23 T cell receptor beta chains in this list originate from one sample, sequenced in a study of neoadjuvant anti-PD-1 for oral cavity cancer. Clones were read by immunoSEQ multiplex PCR, and TCRdb kept only the in-frame ones, dropping some. This table holds approximately 43,000 clones, approximately 80% found once. This sample's time point: after neoadjuvant nivolumab, at surgical resection. Sequenced here: PBMCs, sampled after nivolumab (anti-PD-1) treatment. These TCRs come from a person aged 40 to 85 with oral cavity squamous cell carcinoma.

V usage is TRBV2 and J usage is TRBJ1-5; D gene uncertain. Germline V gives CDR1 SNHLY, CDR2 FYNNEI. The ends were cut back, 3 bases at V and 3 bases at J, with 3 bases in the middle. The CDR3 loop spans 12 amino acids. CDR3 region: CASSEPNQPQHF. CDR3 nucleotides: TGTGCCAGCAGTGAGCCCAATCAGCCCCAGCATTTT. Using reference TRBV2 and TRBJ1-5 for the parts outside the CDR3, the full variable domain is EPEVTQTPSHQVTQMGQEVILRCVPISNHLYFYWYRQILGQKVEFLVSFYNNEISEKSEIFDDQFSVERPDGSNFTLKIRSTKLEDSAMYFCASSEPNQPQHFGDGTRLSIL.

The chain carries TRBV29-1 and TRBJ2-7; D possibly corresponds to TRBD1 (5 bases). From germline, CDR1 is SQVTM and CDR2 ANQGSEA. V lost 3 bases and J 0 bases, leaving 6 bases between the germline ends. The CDR3 is 12 residues long. CDR3 amino acids: CSVEDNSYEQYF. DNA of the CDR3: TGCAGCGTTGAGGACAACTCCTACGAGCAGTACTTC.

The chain carries TRBV6-4 and TRBJ2-1, with 10 bases aligning to TRBD1. V was clipped by 5 bases and J by 7 bases; unmatched bases: 17. Germline loops: CDR1 MRHNA, CDR2 SNTAGT. CDR3 length: 18 amino acids. CDR3 sequence: CASSSIVAGTGVANEQFF. In DNA, the CDR3 is TGTGCCAGCAGTAGCATCGTTGCGGGGACAGGGGTTGCGAATGAGCAGTTCTTC.

This clone was picked up a small number of times. CDR3 region: CASSMGITEAFF. The CDR3 DNA is TGTGCCAGTAGTATGGGGATTACTGAAGCTTTCTTT. The chain joins TRBV19 to TRBJ1-1; no firm D call. CDR3 length: 12 residues. The V and J ends lost 3 bases and 5 bases respectively, with 7 bases between them. The germline V gene has CDR1 LNHDA and CDR2 SQIVND (reference sequence). Variable domain in full (rest from reference TRBV19 and TRBJ1-1): DGGITQSPKYLFRKEGQNVTLSCEQNLNHDAMYWYRQDPGQGLRLIYYSQIVNDFQKGDIAEGYSVSREKKESFPLTVTSAQKNPTAFYLCASSMGITEAFFGQGTRLTVV.

Here the CDR3 reads CASSVVGDGTGEQYF. For the CDR3, the DNA is TGTGCCAGCAGCGTAGTGGGAGACGGTACTGGCGAGCAGTACTTC. The V call is TRBV9, the J call TRBJ2-7, with D perhaps matching TRBD2 (5 bases). The CDR3 loop spans 15 amino acids. CDR1 and CDR2 (germline): SGDLS, YYNGEE. Between the trimmed V and J ends, which lost 0 bases and 6 bases, there was a span of 16 bases. Supplemented by reference TRBV9 and TRBJ2-7, the full variable domain reads DSGVTQTPKHLITATGQRVTLRCSPRSGDLSVYWYQQSLDQGLQFLIQYYNGEERAKGNILERFSAQQFPDLHSELNLSSLELGDSALYFCASSVVGDGTGEQYFGPGTRLTVT.

This sequence joins TRBV5-6 and TRBJ1-2; TRBD1 matches 7 bases. Losses at the gene ends were 0 bases for V and 2 bases for J; bases not matched to a gene: 1. The CDR3 consists of 14 residues. Germline V gene data show CDR1 as SGHDT and CDR2 as YYEEEE. DNA for the CDR3: TGTGCCAGCAGCTTGGGACAGGGAAACTATGGCTACACCTTC. It yields the protein CASSLGQGNYGYTF.

V and J are TRBV14 and TRBJ1-1; D gene uncertain. This CDR3 is built from 16 residues. Germline V gives CDR1 SGHDN, CDR2 FVKESK. The V gene lost 4 bases and the J gene lost 0 bases, with 15 bases spanning the gap. The CDR3: CASSPLPGRMNTEAFF. CDR3 DNA: TGTGCCAGCAGCCCACTCCCCGGGAGGATGAACACTGAAGCTTTCTTT.

The chain employs TRBV19 and TRBJ2-7; no definite D call. Trimming removed 5 bases from V and 2 bases from J, with 10 bases in between. The CDR3 consists of 13 residues. Per the germline V gene, CDR1 is LNHDA and CDR2 is SQIVND (reference sequence). The CDR3 loop is CASSSHYTYEQYF. As DNA, the CDR3 is TGTGCCAGTAGTTCACACTATACCTACGAGCAGTACTTC.

The gene calls are TRBV5-6 and TRBJ1-5; 9 bases fit TRBD1. Germline V gene data show CDR1 as SGHDT and CDR2 as YYEEEE. There are 17 residues in the CDR3. V gave up 4 bases and J gave up 2 bases; unmatched junction bases: 10. CDR3 in amino acids: CASSQLQGAKGNQPQHF. The DNA for the CDR3 is TGTGCCAGCAGCCAACTACAGGGGGCCAAGGGCAATCAGCCCCAGCATTTT.

V is TRBV14 and J is TRBJ2-3; maybe TRBD2 (5 bases). Between the trimmed V and J ends, which lost 1 base and 1 base, there was a span of 12 bases. This CDR3 has 16 amino acids. Germline CDR1 SGHDN, CDR2 FVKESK. The CDR3 reads CASSQVTGKRTDTQYF. The CDR3 DNA reads as TGTGCCAGCAGCCAAGTAACGGGGAAGCGCACAGATACGCAGTATTTT. Complete variable domain (other parts from reference TRBV14 and TRBJ2-3): EAGVTQFPSHSVIEKGQTVTLRCDPISGHDNLYWYRRVMGKEIKFLLHFVKESKQDESGMPNNRFLAERTGGTYSTLKVQPAELEDSGVYFCASSQVTGKRTDTQYFGPGTRLTVL.

This chain joins TRBV19 and TRBJ1-2, with 9 bases lining up with TRBD1. The V gene's germline CDR1 is LNHDA and CDR2 SQIVND (reference sequence). The CDR3 is made up of 13 amino acids. The V and J ends lost 10 bases and 4 bases, in that order; junction bases with no gene match: 7. This chain's CDR3 is CATRGQGSYGYTF. CDR3 coding DNA: TGTGCCACCCGCGGACAGGGGTCCTATGGCTACACCTTC.

The V call is TRBV6-5, the J call TRBJ2-3; D unresolved. CDR1 and CDR2 from the germline V gene are MNHEY and SVGAGI. The CDR3 totals 15 residues. V lost 6 bases and J lost 4, with 17 bases in between. CDR3: CASRRAGSLADTQYF. The CDR3 DNA sequence: TGTGCCAGCAGAAGGGCAGGAAGTCTCGCAGATACGCAGTATTTT.

The V and J genes are TRBV5-6 and TRBJ2-7; tentative D call: TRBD2 (5 bases). This CDR3 is built from 14 residues. V gave up 3 bases and J gave up 0 bases, with 10 bases separating them. Germline assignment: CDR1 SGHDT and CDR2 YYEEEE. Here the CDR3 reads CASSSGLSSYEQYF. The CDR3 coding sequence is TGTGCCAGCAGCTCGGGGTTGAGCTCCTACGAGCAGTACTTC. Based on the CDR3 plus reference TRBV5-6 and TRBJ2-7, the full variable domain is DAGVTQSPTHLIKTRGQQVTLRCSPKSGHDTVSWYQQALGQGPQFIFQYYEEEERQRGNFPDRFSGHQFPNYSSELNVNALLLGDSALYLCASSSGLSSYEQYFGPGTRLTVT.

There are a few counts of this clone. This chain links TRBV25-1 with TRBJ2-2; no clear D gene. V was pared by 7 bases and J by 3 bases, with 3 bases between. This CDR3 is 11 amino acids long. Looked up from germline, CDR1 is MGHDK and CDR2 is SYGVNS. The CDR3 DNA follows: TGTGCCAGCATCGACACCGGGGAGCTGTTTTTT. Translating gives CASIDTGELFF.

The rearrangement uses TRBV5-4 and TRBJ1-2, with D possibly TRBD1 on 6 matching bases. Trimming removed 3 bases from V and 6 bases from J, with 12 bases in between. The CDR3 is 13 amino acids. Germline V gene data show CDR1 as SGHNT and CDR2 as YYREEE (reference sequence). The CDR3 sequence: CASSSTGSDGYTF. The CDR3 DNA follows: TGTGCCAGCAGCTCAACAGGGTCGGATGGCTACACCTTC.

This chain uses TRBV18 with TRBJ2-1, with D maybe TRBD2 (6 bases). Trimming removed 1 base at V and 2 bases at J, with 12 bases between. Germline CDR1 and CDR2: KGHSH and LQKENI. This CDR3 region has 16 residues. CDR3 bases: TGTGCCAGCTCACCACAGGTGGGGGGAACCTACAATGAGCAGTTCTTC. Its translation: CASSPQVGGTYNEQFF.

V is TRBV2 and J is TRBJ2-3; D is ambiguous. V lost 3 bases to trimming and J lost 0 bases, with 7 bases between them. Germline CDR1 is SNHLY and CDR2 is FYNNEI. The CDR3 spans 14 residues. The CDR3 DNA sequence: TGTGCCAGCAGTGACCCGCGAAGCACAGATACGCAGTATTTT. It encodes CASSDPRSTDTQYF.

This clone was detected only a few times. The chain has TRBV27 and TRBJ1-5; 7 bases are shared with TRBD1. Per the germline V gene, CDR1 is MNHEY and CDR2 is SMNVEV (reference sequence). V lost 5 bases, J lost 1 base, and 11 bases stayed unmatched. The CDR3 spans 17 residues. The CDR3 sequence: CASSPSGGYGSNQPQHF. For the CDR3, the DNA is TGTGCCAGCAGTCCCTCAGGGGGGTATGGAAGCAATCAGCCCCAGCATTTT.

The DNA for the CDR3 is TGTGCCAGCAGCCCCAGGTACACCGGGGAGCTGTTTTTT. Translation: CASSPRYTGELFF. The chain recombines TRBV14 with TRBJ2-2; D ambiguous. Deletions cut 4 bases from V and 3 bases from J, with 6 bases between. The CDR3 has 13 residues. In germline, CDR1 is SGHDN, CDR2 FVKESK.

This chain uses TRBV9 with TRBJ2-7; no firm D call. Germline-derived CDR1 and CDR2 are SGDLS and YYNGEE. Trimming pared 2 bases from V and 0 bases from J, leaving 6 bases between. The CDR3 totals 13 residues. CDR3 residues: CASSVGSSYEQYF. CDR3 nucleotide sequence: TGTGCCAGCAGCGTCGGCAGCTCCTACGAGCAGTACTTC.

The chain has TRBV11-2 and TRBJ2-2; a possible D gene is TRBD2 (5 bases). CDR3 length equals 11 residues. V lost 4 bases and J lost 10, with 7 bases in between. CDR1 is SGHAT, CDR2 FQNNGV, per germline. This chain's CDR3 is CASSSDLELFF. The CDR3 bases are TGTGCCAGCAGCTCGGACTTGGAGCTGTTTTTT.

The J gene is TRBJ2-1, the V gene TRBV6-6, with 11 bases matching TRBD1. The CDR3 has 16 residues. J lost 6 bases, V lost 6 bases, and 10 bases had no gene match. Germline V CDR1 and CDR2: MNHNY, SVGAGI (reference sequence). The CDR3, as DNA: TGTGCCAGCAGACCCCCGGGAGGGACAGGGGGCAATGAGCAGTTCTTC. Its protein product is CASRPPGGTGGNEQFF.

The J gene is TRBJ2-1, the V gene TRBV27; TRBD2 agrees at 13 bases. V trimming: 6 bases; J trimming: 5 bases; junction bases outside the gene matches: 10. The CDR3 runs to 17 residues. Germline-derived CDR1 and CDR2 are MNHEY and SMNVEV (reference sequence). The CDR3 DNA sequence: TGTGCCAGCAGCTCGCTTAAGGGACTAGCGGGGAACAATGAGCAGTTCTTC. It specifies CASSSLKGLAGNNEQFF.